The T cell receptor (beta chain) under discussion was sequenced for a study of graft-versus-host responses after intestinal transplantation. The protocol was immunoSEQ multiplex PCR, while the TCRdb copy is restricted to in-frame clones and leaves out a portion. The data show 5,500 to 8,500 clones, with less than 40% seen just once and about 4% held by the top ten. Trimming took 3 bases from V and 0 from J, leaving 15 bases between them. Germline-derived CDR1 and CDR2 are MNHNS and SASEGT. The CDR3 runs to 17 residues. The sequence came from a human patient who was an organ donor for intestinal transplantation. This rearrangement joins TRBV6-1 to TRBJ1-3; no reliable D call. The sample here was alloreactive CD4+ T cells from a mixed lymphocyte reaction culture, taken before transplantation. Described subset: CFSE-low proliferating T cells sorted from roughly six-day pre-transplant mixed lymphocyte reaction (GvH or HvG direction). The CDR3 DNA reads TGTGCCAGCAGTGATAAATGGTGGCTCCACTCTGGAAACACCATATATTTT. It specifies CASSDKWWLHSGNTIYF.